This T cell receptor (beta chain) came from a study of cytomegalovirus exposure and HLA in healthy donors. Study results and limitations: The authors confirmed in vitro that three CMV-associated chains were specific for CMV antigens. Likely technical artifact: a cluster of highly shared sequence variants. A later analysis revealed that TCR association rates differed between HLA loci, peaking at DRB1 and bottoming out at HLA-C. Using a false discovery rate of 0.05, a later analysis showed that approximately 17,000 TCR beta sequences were associated with HLA alleles.

This clone was counted a few times. Its matching antigen is unknown. 60 Vbeta and 13 Jbeta primers were used in PCR. Sequencing used immunoSEQ multiplex PCR; TCRdb keeps in-frame clones, though not all of them. The sample carries 120,000 or so clones, 80% to 90% recorded once. The receptor was isolated from a middle-aged woman in good health and CMV-seropositive. Sequenced input: PBMCs.

CDR3 protein: CASSPAGVYFYTF. The DNA of the CDR3 is TGTGCCAGCTCACCAGCAGGGGTTTACTTTTACACCTTC. V usage is TRBV18 and J usage is TRBJ1-2, with a possible D match to TRBD1 (6 bases). V was shortened by 2 bases and J by 11 bases, with 15 bases between the two germline ends. The CDR3 consists of 13 residues. Germline V gives CDR1 KGHSH, CDR2 LQKENI.